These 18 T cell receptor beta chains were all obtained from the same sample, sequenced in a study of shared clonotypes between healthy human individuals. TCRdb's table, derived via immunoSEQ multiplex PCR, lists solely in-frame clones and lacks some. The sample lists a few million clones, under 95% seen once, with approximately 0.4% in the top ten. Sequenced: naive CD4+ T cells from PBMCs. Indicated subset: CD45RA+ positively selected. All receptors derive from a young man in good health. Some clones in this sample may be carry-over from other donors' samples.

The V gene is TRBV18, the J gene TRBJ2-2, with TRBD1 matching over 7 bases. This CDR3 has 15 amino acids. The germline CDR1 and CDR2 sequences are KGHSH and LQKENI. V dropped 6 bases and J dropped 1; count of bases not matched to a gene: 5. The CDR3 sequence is CASSRDRVNTGELFF. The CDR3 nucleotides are TGTGCCAGCTCGCGAGACAGGGTGAACACCGGGGAGCTGTTTTTT. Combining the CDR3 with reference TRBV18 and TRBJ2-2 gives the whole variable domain NAGVMQNPRHLVRRRGQEARLRCSPMKGHSHVYWYRQLPEEGLKFMVYLQKENIIDESGMPKERFSAEFPKEGPSILRIQQVVRGDSAAYFCASSRDRVNTGELFFGEGSRLTVL.

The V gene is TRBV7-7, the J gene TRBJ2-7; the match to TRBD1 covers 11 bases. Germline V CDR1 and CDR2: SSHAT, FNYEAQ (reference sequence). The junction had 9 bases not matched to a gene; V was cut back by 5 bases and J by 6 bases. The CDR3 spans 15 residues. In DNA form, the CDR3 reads TGTGCCAGCAGCCCAGGACAGGGGGCGCGGACCGAGCAGTACTTC. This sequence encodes CASSPGQGARTEQYF.

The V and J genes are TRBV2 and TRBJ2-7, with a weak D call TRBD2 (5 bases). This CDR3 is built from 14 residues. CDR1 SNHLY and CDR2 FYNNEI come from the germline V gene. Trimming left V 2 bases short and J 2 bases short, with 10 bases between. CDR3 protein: CASSEKVGAYEQYF. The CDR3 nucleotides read TGTGCCAGCAGTGAAAAAGTGGGAGCCTACGAGCAGTACTTC.

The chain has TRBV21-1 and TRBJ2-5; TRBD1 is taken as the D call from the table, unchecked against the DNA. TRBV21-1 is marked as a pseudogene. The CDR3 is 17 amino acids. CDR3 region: CASSKRKGTGVIQTQYF. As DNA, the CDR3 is TGTGCCAGCAGCAAAAGGAAGGGGACAGGGGTAATTCAGACCCAGTACTTC.

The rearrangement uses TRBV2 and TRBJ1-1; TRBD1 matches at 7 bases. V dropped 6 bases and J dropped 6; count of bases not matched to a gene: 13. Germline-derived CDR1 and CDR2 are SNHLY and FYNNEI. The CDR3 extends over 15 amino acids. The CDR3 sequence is CASSRGGEGWAEAFF. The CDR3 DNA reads TGTGCCAGCAGCCGAGGGGGCGAAGGGTGGGCTGAAGCTTTCTTT.

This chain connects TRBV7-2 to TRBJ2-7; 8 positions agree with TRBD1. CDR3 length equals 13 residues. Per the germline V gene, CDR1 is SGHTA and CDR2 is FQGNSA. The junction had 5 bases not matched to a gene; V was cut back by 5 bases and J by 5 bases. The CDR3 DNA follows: TGTGCCAGCAGCCTGGACAGGGCCGACGAGCAGTACTTC. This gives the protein CASSLDRADEQYF.

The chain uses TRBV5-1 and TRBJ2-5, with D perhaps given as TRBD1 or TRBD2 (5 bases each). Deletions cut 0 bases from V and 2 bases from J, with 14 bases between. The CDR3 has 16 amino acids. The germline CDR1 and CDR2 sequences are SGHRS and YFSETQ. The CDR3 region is CASSLARRGSQETQYF. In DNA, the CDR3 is TGCGCCAGCAGCTTGGCCAGACGGGGCTCTCAAGAGACCCAGTACTTC.

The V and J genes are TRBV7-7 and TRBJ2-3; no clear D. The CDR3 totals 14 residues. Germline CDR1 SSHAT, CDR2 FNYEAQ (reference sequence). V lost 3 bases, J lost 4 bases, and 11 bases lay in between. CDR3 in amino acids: CASSLVAIADTQYF. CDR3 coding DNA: TGTGCCAGCAGCTTGGTCGCTATAGCAGATACGCAGTATTTT. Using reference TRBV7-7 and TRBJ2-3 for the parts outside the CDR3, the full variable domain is GAGVSQSPRYKVTKRGQDVTLRCDPISSHATLYWYQQALGQGPEFLTYFNYEAQPDKSGLPSDRFSAERPEGSISTLTIQRTEQRDSAMYRCASSLVAIADTQYFGPGTRLTVL.

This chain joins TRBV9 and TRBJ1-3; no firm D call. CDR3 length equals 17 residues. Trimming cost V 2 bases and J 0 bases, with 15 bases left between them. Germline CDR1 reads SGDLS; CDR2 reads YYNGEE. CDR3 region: CASSVQSDKSSGNTIYF. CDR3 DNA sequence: TGTGCCAGCAGCGTCCAATCCGACAAGAGCTCTGGAAACACCATATATTTT. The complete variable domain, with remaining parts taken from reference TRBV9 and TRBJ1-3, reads DSGVTQTPKHLITATGQRVTLRCSPRSGDLSVYWYQQSLDQGLQFLIQYYNGEERAKGNILERFSAQQFPDLHSELNLSSLELGDSALYFCASSVQSDKSSGNTIYFGEGSWLTVV.

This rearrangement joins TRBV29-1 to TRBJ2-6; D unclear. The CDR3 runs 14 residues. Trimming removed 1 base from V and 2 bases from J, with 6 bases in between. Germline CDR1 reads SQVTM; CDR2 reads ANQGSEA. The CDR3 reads CSVEGSPGANVLTF. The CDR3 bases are TGCAGCGTTGAAGGGAGTCCTGGGGCCAACGTCCTGACTTTC.

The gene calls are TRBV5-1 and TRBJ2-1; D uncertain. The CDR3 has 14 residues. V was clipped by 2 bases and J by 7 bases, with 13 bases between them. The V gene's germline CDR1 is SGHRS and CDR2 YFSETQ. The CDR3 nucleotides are TGCGCCAGCAGCTTAGGGAATCCGCAGAATGAGCAGTTCTTC. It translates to CASSLGNPQNEQFF.

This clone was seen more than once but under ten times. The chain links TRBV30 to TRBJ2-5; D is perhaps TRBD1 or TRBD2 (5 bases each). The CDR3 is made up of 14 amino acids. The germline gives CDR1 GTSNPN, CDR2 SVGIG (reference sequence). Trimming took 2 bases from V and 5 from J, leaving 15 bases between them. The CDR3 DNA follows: TGTGCCTGGAGTTCCGGGACCCTCGGGGAGACCCAGTACTTC. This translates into CAWSSGTLGETQYF.

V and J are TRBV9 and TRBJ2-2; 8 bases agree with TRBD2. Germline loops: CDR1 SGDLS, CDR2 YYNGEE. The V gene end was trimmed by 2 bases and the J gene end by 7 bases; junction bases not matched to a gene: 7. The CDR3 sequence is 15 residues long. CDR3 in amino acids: CASSVGGRPFGELFF. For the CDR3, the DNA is TGTGCCAGCAGCGTGGGCGGGAGGCCATTCGGGGAGCTGTTTTTT.

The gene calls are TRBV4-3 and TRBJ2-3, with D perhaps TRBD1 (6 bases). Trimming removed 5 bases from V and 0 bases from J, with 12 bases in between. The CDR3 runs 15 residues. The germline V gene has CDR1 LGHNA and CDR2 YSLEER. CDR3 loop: CASSYSRGSTDTQYF. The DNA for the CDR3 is TGCGCCAGCAGCTATTCCAGGGGAAGCACAGATACGCAGTATTTT.

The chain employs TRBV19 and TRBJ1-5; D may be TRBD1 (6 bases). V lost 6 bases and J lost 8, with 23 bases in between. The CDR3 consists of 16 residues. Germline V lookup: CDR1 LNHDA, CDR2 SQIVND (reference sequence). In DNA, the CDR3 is TGTGCCAGTAGACACACACACAGGGACATAAGGGAGCCCCAGCATTTT. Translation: CASRHTHRDIREPQHF.

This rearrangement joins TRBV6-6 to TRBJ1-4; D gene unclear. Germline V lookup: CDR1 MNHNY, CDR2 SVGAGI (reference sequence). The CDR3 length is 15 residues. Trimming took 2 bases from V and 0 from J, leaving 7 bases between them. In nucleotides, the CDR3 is TGTGCCAGCAGTTACAGGGCCGCAACTAATGAAAAACTGTTTTTT. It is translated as CASSYRAATNEKLFF.

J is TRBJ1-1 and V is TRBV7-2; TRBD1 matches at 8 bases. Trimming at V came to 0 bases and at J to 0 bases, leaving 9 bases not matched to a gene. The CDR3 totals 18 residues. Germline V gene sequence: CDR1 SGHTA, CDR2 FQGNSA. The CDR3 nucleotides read TGTGCCAGCAGCTTAGCGAGGACAGGGATAGGCGTGAACACTGAAGCTTTCTTT. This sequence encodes CASSLARTGIGVNTEAFF. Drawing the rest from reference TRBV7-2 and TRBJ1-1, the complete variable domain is GAGVSQSPSNKVTEKGKDVELRCDPISGHTALYWYRQSLGQGLEFLIYFQGNSAPDKSGLPSDRFSAERTGGSVSTLTIQRTQQEDSAVYLCASSLARTGIGVNTEAFFGQGTRLTVV.

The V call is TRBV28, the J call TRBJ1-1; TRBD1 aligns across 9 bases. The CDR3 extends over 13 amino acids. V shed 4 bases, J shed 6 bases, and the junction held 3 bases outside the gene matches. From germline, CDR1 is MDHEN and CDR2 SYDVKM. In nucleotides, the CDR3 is TGTGCCAGCAGTTCACAGGGGGCCTCTGAAGCTTTCTTT. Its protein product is CASSSQGASEAFF.